Below, 27 T cell receptor beta chains from the same sample are listed, as sequenced in a study of blood T cell repertoires in COVID-19. The protocol was immunoSEQ multiplex PCR, while the TCRdb copy is restricted to in-frame clones and leaves out a portion. This repertoire shows about 75,000 clones, more than 65% found once; its top ten account for about 5%. The specimen sequenced was peripheral blood. The receptors derive from a woman at least 80 years old with active or convalescent COVID-19.

This chain uses TRBV5-4 with TRBJ2-2; 7 bases agree with TRBD2. The germline CDR1 and CDR2 sequences are SGHNT and YYREEE (reference sequence). V was clipped by 4 bases and J by 8 bases; unmatched bases: 5. CDR3 length equals 13 residues. CDR3 region: CASSPGGWGELFF. The CDR3 DNA reads as TGTGCCAGCAGCCCGGGGGGTTGGGGGGAGCTGTTTTTT.

The chain links TRBV5-1 to TRBJ1-2; 8 nucleotides align to TRBD1. This CDR3 has 16 residues. Germline lookup yields CDR1 SGHRS and CDR2 YFSETQ. The ends lost 4 bases at V and 5 bases at J; junction bases unmatched: 13. CDR3 DNA: TGCGCCAGCAGCACCGCCGAGACAGGGGTTAGGTATGGCTACACCTTC. Residues: CASSTAETGVRYGYTF.

The rearrangement joins TRBV7-2 to TRBJ2-1, with TRBD2 identical over 10 bases. The CDR3 sequence is 15 residues long. CDR1 SGHTA and CDR2 FQGNSA come from the germline V gene. V was pared by 7 bases and J by 4 bases, with 7 bases of the junction left unmatched. As DNA, the CDR3 is TGTGCCAGCACCCAAGGACTAGCGGTTTACAATGAGCAGTTCTTC. Translated, it gives CASTQGLAVYNEQFF. Supplemented by reference TRBV7-2 and TRBJ2-1, the full variable domain reads GAGVSQSPSNKVTEKGKDVELRCDPISGHTALYWYRQSLGQGLEFLIYFQGNSAPDKSGLPSDRFSAERTGGSVSTLTIQRTQQEDSAVYLCASTQGLAVYNEQFFGPGTRLTVL.

This clone has a handful of counts. The rearrangement joins TRBV10-1 to TRBJ2-7; possibly TRBD1 for D (6 bases). Germline CDR1 is WNHNN and CDR2 is SYGVQD (reference sequence). V lost 10 bases and J 3 bases, leaving 19 bases between the germline ends. CDR3 length: 14 amino acids. This CDR3 reads CATLRDTLNYEQYF. In DNA, the CDR3 is TGCGCCACCCTTCGGGACACCCTAAACTACGAGCAGTACTTC.

This clone occurred once. This chain links TRBV9 with TRBJ2-7; the match to TRBD1 covers 9 bases. Germline CDR1 and CDR2: SGDLS and YYNGEE. With V trimmed by 0 bases and J by 1 base, 14 bases remained unmatched. The CDR3 is 19 amino acids. The DNA of the CDR3 is TGTGCCAGCAGCGTAGGTTTGGGACAGGGTCCGAATTTATCCTACGAGCAGTACTTC. Its protein is CASSVGLGQGPNLSYEQYF.

This chain uses TRBV6-2 or TRBV6-3 with TRBJ2-5; D perhaps matches TRBD1 (6 bases). Deletions cut 2 bases from V and 5 bases from J, with 21 bases between. Germline-derived CDR1 and CDR2 are MNHEY and SVGEGT. The CDR3 totals 17 residues. The CDR3 here is CASSYPTTGTSRETQYF. The DNA for the CDR3 is TGTGCCAGCAGTTACCCAACCACGGGGACATCCAGGGAGACCCAGTACTTC.

This rearrangement joins TRBV7-2 to TRBJ2-5; the D gene is possibly TRBD1 (6 bases). Deletions cut 0 bases from V and 1 base from J, with 9 bases between. In germline, CDR1 is SGHTA, CDR2 FQGNSA. This CDR3 region has 15 residues. Here the CDR3 reads CASSLALGGQETQYF. The CDR3 DNA reads as TGTGCCAGCAGCTTAGCCTTAGGGGGCCAAGAGACCCAGTACTTC.

The chain has TRBV18 and TRBJ1-3; 7 nucleotides line up with TRBD1. V trimming: 5 bases; J trimming: 4 bases; junction bases outside the gene matches: 8. The CDR3 length is 15 residues. Germline V lookup: CDR1 KGHSH, CDR2 LQKENI. CDR3 nucleotides: TGTGCCAGCTCAACCCCGACAGGGATGGGAAACACCATATATTTT. This translates into CASSTPTGMGNTIYF.

The rearrangement links TRBV29-1 to TRBJ2-3; the match to TRBD1 covers 12 bases. V was pared by 6 bases and J by 7 bases, with 11 bases of the junction left unmatched. The CDR3 totals 15 residues. The germline CDR1 and CDR2 sequences are SQVTM and ANQGSEA. The CDR3 sequence is CSVEGQGAGFYTQYF. CDR3 bases: TGCAGCGTGGAGGGACAGGGGGCGGGTTTTTATACGCAGTATTTT.

The chain carries TRBV5-6 and TRBJ1-2, with TRBD1 as a possible D gene (5 bases). Trimming removed 3 bases from V and 5 bases from J, with 11 bases in between. The germline V gene encodes CDR1 SGHDT and CDR2 YYEEEE. The CDR3 has 13 residues. The CDR3 coding sequence is TGTGCCAGCAGCTCCCTGGGGGGTTATGGCTACACCTTC. Its translation: CASSSLGGYGYTF.

This rearrangement joins TRBV19 to TRBJ1-6; D may be TRBD1 (5 bases). Trimming took off 6 bases at V and 7 bases at J, with 13 bases between the two ends. Germline V gene lookup returns CDR1 LNHDA and CDR2 SQIVND (reference sequence). CDR3 length: 14 residues. The CDR3 region has the DNA TGTGCCAGTAGCCCTAGGGAGGGGAATTCACCCCTCCACTTT. This gives the protein CASSPREGNSPLHF.

This chain uses TRBV6-2 or TRBV6-3 with TRBJ2-3, with D perhaps TRBD2 (5 bases). Deletions cut 4 bases from V and 5 bases from J, with 10 bases between. Germline values: CDR1 MNHEY, CDR2 SVGEGT. CDR3 length: 13 residues. The CDR3 coding sequence is TGTGCCAGCAGTTTACAGCGGAGAGATACGCAGTATTTT. Translated: CASSLQRRDTQYF.

The V gene is TRBV11-2, the J gene TRBJ2-2; tentative D call: TRBD1 (6 bases). The V end was cut by 3 bases, the J end by 8 bases, with 13 bases between. The CDR3 is 14 residues long. In germline, CDR1 is SGHAT, CDR2 FQNNGV. The CDR3 bases are TGTGCCAGCAGCTTCGAACCGGGGACAGGGGAGCTGTTTTTT. Translation gives CASSFEPGTGELFF.

V gene TRBV7-2 combines with J gene TRBJ2-3; 8 bases match TRBD2. The CDR3 loop spans 16 amino acids. The junction had 8 bases not matched to a gene; V was cut back by 0 bases and J by 6 bases. CDR1 is SGHTA, CDR2 FQGNSA, per germline. CDR3 nucleotides: TGTGCCAGCAGCTTAGCGGGACGGGGGGGCTTGGATACGCAGTATTTT. Translated, it gives CASSLAGRGGLDTQYF.

This clone was recorded only once. CDR3 coding DNA: TGTGCCAGCAGCTGGTGGGTGACGGGATCCCCCGATCAGCCCCAGCATTTT. It yields the protein CASSWWVTGSPDQPQHF. This rearrangement joins TRBV5-5 to TRBJ1-5; D not certain. Germline V gives CDR1 SGHKS, CDR2 YYEKEE (reference sequence). Trimming cost V 3 bases and J 5 bases, with 21 bases left between them. This CDR3 contains 17 residues.

The chain is built from TRBV15 and TRBJ2-7; TRBD2 might be the D (5 bases). Germline V gene lookup returns CDR1 LNHNV and CDR2 YYDKDF (reference sequence). The CDR3 covers 15 residues. V was cut by 1 base and J by 7 bases, with 17 bases left in between. CDR3 in DNA: TGTGCCACCAGCAGAGGAGGGTTAGACCGGAGAGAGCAGTACTTC. This gives the protein CATSRGGLDRREQYF.

This clone occurred a few times. This chain links TRBV10-3 with TRBJ2-7, with TRBD1 as a possible D gene (5 bases). This CDR3 comprises 13 residues. Germline V gene sequence: CDR1 ENHRY, CDR2 SYGVKD. Trimming pared 5 bases from V and 6 bases from J, leaving 14 bases between. CDR3 loop: CAISPRDRPEQYF. The CDR3 nucleotides read TGTGCCATCAGTCCCAGGGATCGTCCCGAGCAGTACTTC.

The chain is built from TRBV5-8 and TRBJ2-1; 7 bases agree with TRBD2. The CDR3 sequence is 15 residues long. The V segment lost 4 bases and the J segment 8 bases; nucleotides outside the gene matches: 12. The germline gives CDR1 SGHTS, CDR2 YDEGEE. This chain's CDR3 is CASSPDPRGFYEQFF. Here the CDR3 DNA reads TGTGCCAGCAGCCCGGACCCGCGGGGGTTTTATGAGCAGTTCTTC.

The rearrangement uses TRBV5-4 and TRBJ2-5; 11 bases are shared with TRBD2. Trimming removed 0 bases from V and 5 bases from J; junction bases left unmatched: 6. This CDR3 has 16 residues. Per germline, CDR1 SGHNT and CDR2 YYREEE (reference sequence). The CDR3 protein is CASSLELAGVWETQYF. The CDR3 DNA follows: TGTGCCAGCAGCTTGGAACTAGCGGGAGTATGGGAGACCCAGTACTTC.

The chain has TRBV30 and TRBJ1-4; D not resolved. This CDR3 comprises 12 residues. V was cut by 0 bases and J by 12 bases, with 11 bases left in between. Germline V gives CDR1 GTSNPN, CDR2 SVGIG (reference sequence). CDR3 in DNA: TGTGCCTGGAGTGTTCGGAGGGCACAACTGTTTTTT. This encodes CAWSVRRAQLFF.

As to this clone: Other DNA sequences within the sample encode an identical CDR3. The chain links TRBV4-2 to TRBJ1-4; possible D gene TRBD1, 5 bases. The CDR3 length is 14 residues. CDR1 is LGHNA, CDR2 YNFKEQ, per germline. Between the trimmed V and J ends, which lost 1 base and 7 bases, there was a span of 10 bases. The CDR3 spells CASSQVGGSEKLFF. Here the CDR3 DNA reads TGTGCCAGCAGCCAAGTGGGGGGGAGTGAAAAACTGTTTTTT.

The rearrangement uses TRBV11-2 and TRBJ1-2, with D unresolved. Germline V CDR1 and CDR2: SGHAT, FQNNGV. V dropped 6 bases and J dropped 3 bases, with 11 bases sitting between them. This CDR3 comprises 13 residues. CDR3 protein: CASRPLGDYGYTF. CDR3 nucleotide sequence: TGTGCCAGCAGACCCCTGGGCGACTATGGCTACACCTTC.

The chain employs TRBV4-1 and TRBJ2-3; 10 bases are a match to TRBD2. Germline loops: CDR1 MGHRA, CDR2 YSYEKL. The CDR3 sequence is 17 residues long. V trimming: 2 bases; J trimming: 4 bases; junction bases outside the gene matches: 9. CDR3 amino acids: CASSQFITSGVADTQYF. In DNA form, the CDR3 reads TGCGCCAGCAGCCAATTCATTACTAGCGGGGTAGCAGATACGCAGTATTTT.

V gene TRBV7-2 combines with J gene TRBJ1-2, with no clear D. With 8 bases removed from V and 4 bases from J, the gap between germline ends came to 20 bases. Germline values: CDR1 SGHTA, CDR2 FQGNSA. The CDR3 runs to 15 residues. The CDR3 DNA sequence: TGTGCCAGCGGAGCTTTTGTTACAACCGTCTATGGCTACACCTTC. It specifies CASGAFVTTVYGYTF.

V gene TRBV6-2 or TRBV6-3 combines with J gene TRBJ1-3; 8 bases are a match to TRBD1. CDR3 length equals 15 residues. With 2 bases clipped from V and 4 bases from J, the junction kept 4 bases outside the gene matches. Germline lookup yields CDR1 MNHEY and CDR2 SVGEGT. Here the CDR3 reads CASSYPGQAGNTIYF. CDR3 nucleotide sequence: TGTGCCAGCAGTTACCCGGGACAGGCCGGAAACACCATATATTTT.

The chain links TRBV5-1 to TRBJ2-6; a weak D match, TRBD2 (5 bases). Per germline, CDR1 SGHRS and CDR2 YFSETQ. V was pared by 1 base and J by 2 bases, with 10 bases between. CDR3 length equals 16 residues. The CDR3 spells CASSLILGAGANVLTF. The CDR3 DNA reads as TGCGCCAGCAGCTTGATTCTGGGAGCTGGGGCCAACGTCCTGACTTTC.

Worth noting for this clone: At one of its ends the junction is not consistent with the germline gene, which may arise from a read error. The chain combines TRBV19 with TRBJ2-3; the match to TRBD1 covers 9 bases. From germline, CDR1 is LNHDA and CDR2 SQIVND (reference sequence). The length of the CDR3 is 13 residues. The CDR3 sequence: CASSTTTGTGWDF. CDR3 DNA: TGTGCCAGTAGTACAACTACCGGGACAGGGTGGGATTTT.